Reported below is one T cell receptor (beta chain). Antigen unknown. The sample is drawn from a study of T-cell memory formation after mild COVID-19. At the level of the study: TCR clusters showed largely donor specificity. Whole-study findings and limits: Contracting clones from day 15 to 85 had balanced CD4/CD8; later expanders favoured CD4+. Mostly located in CM and EM were contracting CD4+ clones, with contracting CD8+ clones located in EMRA.

The CDR3 has 15 amino acids. Looked up from germline, CDR1 is LGHNA and CDR2 is YSLEER. J was trimmed by 10 bases and V by 0 bases; bases with no gene match: 8. Using its own MiXCR run on the 5' RACE reads, TCRdb lists one record per CDR3 protein. The sample lists over 95,000 distinct CDR3 sequences; roughly 20% were seen once. The sequenced sample was PBMCs or a T cell subset sorted from them (not recorded which). The J gene is TRBJ2-3, the V gene TRBV4-3; TRBD2 agrees at 9 bases. The TCR sequence derives from a man aged 18-30 years who had mild COVID-19 (a few samples of this study predate the infection). Cell type and time point are not known. The chain's CDR3 is CASSQDGTSPPPQYF. The CDR3 DNA sequence: TGCGCCAGCAGCCAAGATGGGACTAGCCCCCCGCCGCAGTATTTT.